The clone carrying this T cell receptor (beta chain) showed up many times. The data are from a study of blood T cells in healthy people across ages. Germline values: CDR1 SNHLY, CDR2 FYNNEI. V was shortened by 7 bases and J by 5 bases, with 12 bases between the two germline ends. The CDR3 is made up of 12 amino acids. It was with a sample-barcoded 5' primer and a J-beta primer mix that a second PCR of roughly 7 to 12 cycles was run. MiXCR, applied by TCRdb to the 5' RACE reads, yields one record per CDR3 protein. Of about 1.8 million distinct CDR3 sequences listed, less than 50% were seen once; the top ten hold 2.1%.

The specimen sequenced was blood. The chain recombines TRBV2 with TRBJ2-7; maybe TRBD2 (5 bases). The TCR comes from a woman between 40 and 55 years old in good health. The CDR3 loop is CASNEGSDEQYF. The CDR3 coding sequence is TGTGCCAGCAACGAGGGTTCGGACGAGCAGTACTTC. The full variable domain, with the rest looked up from reference TRBV2 and TRBJ2-7, is EPEVTQTPSHQVTQMGQEVILRCVPISNHLYFYWYRQILGQKVEFLVSFYNNEISEKSEIFDDQFSVERPDGSNFTLKIRSTKLEDSAMYFCASNEGSDEQYFGPGTRLTVT.